This is a list of T cell receptor beta chains from one sample in a study of OX40 agonist ivuxolimab in advanced cancers. This table comes from immunoSEQ multiplex PCR, and its TCRdb copy is limited to in-frame clones, with some not included. This table holds under 95,000 clones, about 90% found once. The sample consisted of CD4+ or CD8+ T cells sorted from blood, taken in a trial of the OX40 agonist ivuxolimab. These TCRs come from an adult with an advanced solid tumor such as melanoma, head and neck, liver or kidney cancer. The CDR3 runs from the conserved cysteine through the conserved F or W. D genes are given only for firm matches. Clone size is not always given. Where it is, it says once, few, many or a class for expanded clones.

TRBV2,TRBD2,TRBJ2-5,.,CASSEGLAGALQETQYF,TGTGCCAGCAGTGAAGGTCTAGCGGGAGCTCTACAAGAGACCCAGTACTTC
TRBV19,.,TRBJ1-1,once,CASKEGSVMNTEAFF,TGTGCCAGTAAAGAGGGGAGCGTTATGAACACTGAAGCTTTCTTT
TRBV6-6,.,TRBJ1-1,.,CASSGGGTEAFF,TGTGCCAGCAGCGGGGGGGGGACTGAAGCTTTCTTT
TRBV4-1,.,TRBJ2-5,.,CASSPRTERATQYF,TGCGCCAGCAGCCCTCGGACAGAGAGAGCGACCCAGTACTTC
TRBV27,.,TRBJ2-7,once,CASSFDNSYEQYF,TGTGCCAGCAGTTTCGATAACTCCTACGAGCAGTACTTC
TRBV29-1,TRBD1,TRBJ2-2,.,CSVEIPGQGGGELFF,TGCAGCGTTGAAATACCGGGACAGGGGGGCGGGGAGCTGTTTTTT
TRBV5-1,TRBD1,TRBJ2-3,.,CASSLTGRADTQYF,TGCGCCAGTTCCTTGACAGGGCGCGCAGATACGCAGTATTTT
TRBV21-1,.,TRBJ1-1,.,CASSNSIEAFF,TGTGCCAGCAGCAATAGTATTGAAGCTTTCTTT
TRBV7-8,TRBD1,TRBJ2-1,few,CASSLPTGDEQFF,TGTGCCAGCAGCCTCCCTACAGGGGACGAGCAGTTCTTC
TRBV6-1,TRBD2,TRBJ2-7,.,CASSEGTSGSVPYEQYF,TGTGCCAGCAGTGAAGGGACTAGCGGGAGCGTCCCCTACGAGCAGTACTTC
TRBV28,.,TRBJ2-1,.,CASSLNEQFF,TGTGCCAGCAGTTTGAATGAGCAGTTCTTC